Below, 8 T cell receptor beta chains from the same sample are listed, as sequenced in a study of shared T cell receptors in the human thymus. Repertoires were generated with immunoSEQ multiplex PCR, while TCRdb's copy carries only in-frame clones and drops some. Found here are hundreds of thousands of clones, 70% to 90% of them singletons; the top ten hold approximately 0.01%. These data were also filed under a second study, of human thymus T cells.

Sample: thymocytes. These receptors were collected from a boy in the first two years of life with a congenital heart defect.

This clone has a single count. This chain joins TRBV19 and TRBJ2-7, with 13 bases that match TRBD2. V lost 1 base, J lost 3 bases, and 9 bases stayed unmatched. CDR3 length equals 18 residues. In germline, CDR1 is LNHDA, CDR2 SQIVND (reference sequence). The CDR3 nucleotides read TGTGCCAGTAGTATAGCTGGGACTAGCGGGGCCTTTAACTACGAGCAGTACTTC. Translation gives CASSIAGTSGAFNYEQYF.

In its sample, this clone was seen once. V gene TRBV19 combines with J gene TRBJ1-2; 8 positions match TRBD1. CDR1 and CDR2 from the germline V gene are LNHDA and SQIVND (reference sequence). The CDR3 length is 14 residues. V shed 7 bases, J shed 5 bases, and the junction held 9 bases outside the gene matches. The CDR3 DNA follows: TGTGCCAGTACCTATGGGACAGGCGAGTATGGCTACACCTTC. The encoded protein is CASTYGTGEYGYTF.

The table lists this clone with a count of one. The chain uses TRBV25-1 and TRBJ1-1; 7 bases are shared with TRBD1. From germline, CDR1 is MGHDK and CDR2 SYGVNS. J gave up 5 bases and V 3 bases, and 18 bases lay outside the gene matches. The CDR3 is 18 amino acids. CDR3 loop: CASSDRRTAGTEKTEAFF. For the CDR3, the DNA is TGTGCCAGCAGTGACCGAAGGACCGCCGGGACAGAAAAGACTGAAGCTTTCTTT.

This clone has just one count. The CDR3 nucleotides are TGTGCCAGCAGCCCGAGTGGGGACAGGGGACCTAACTATGGCTACACCTTC. This gives the protein CASSPSGDRGPNYGYTF. The chain combines TRBV27 with TRBJ1-2, with 10 bases that match TRBD1. CDR1 and CDR2 from the germline V gene are MNHEY and SMNVEV (reference sequence). Losses at the gene ends were 6 bases for V and 0 bases for J; bases not matched to a gene: 10. The CDR3 has 17 residues.

The chain has TRBV28 and TRBJ2-3, with TRBD2 matching 14 bases. The CDR3 contains 16 residues. The V segment lost 5 bases and the J segment 5 bases; nucleotides outside the gene matches: 6. The germline gives CDR1 MDHEN, CDR2 SYDVKM. The CDR3 region has the DNA TGTGCCAGCAGTCCGGGGACTAGCGGGAGTGGAGATACGCAGTATTTT. This codes for CASSPGTSGSGDTQYF. Full variable domain (missing parts from reference TRBV28 and TRBJ2-3): DVKVTQSSRYLVKRTGEKVFLECVQDMDHENMFWYRQDPGLGLRLIYFSYDVKMKEKGDIPEGYSVSREKKERFSLILESASTNQTSMYLCASSPGTSGSGDTQYFGPGTRLTVL.

The chain has TRBV5-1 and TRBJ2-3; D remains unclear. Germline-derived CDR1 and CDR2 are SGHRS and YFSETQ. V dropped 4 bases and J dropped 0 bases, with 12 bases sitting between them. The CDR3 consists of 15 residues. This CDR3 is CASSLRNYSTDTQYF. CDR3 nucleotides: TGCGCCAGCAGCCTTAGGAACTATAGCACAGATACGCAGTATTTT.

The chain couples TRBV5-1 to TRBJ2-5; 9 bases are a match to TRBD1. The assigned J gene may be wrong: the sequence end matches TRBJ2-7 better. The CDR3 runs 17 residues. CDR1 SGHRS and CDR2 YFSETQ come from the germline V gene. This CDR3 reads CASSLAGSGQGYSEQYF. The CDR3 coding sequence is TGCGCCAGCAGCTTGGCGGGCTCGGGACAGGGTTACTCCGAGCAGTACTTC.

The V and J genes are TRBV5-4 and TRBJ2-1, with 8 bases that match TRBD2. This CDR3 is built from 15 residues. The trim removed 1 base at V and 7 bases at J, leaving 7 bases unmatched. Per germline, CDR1 SGHNT and CDR2 YYREEE (reference sequence). CDR3 region: CASSLFSGSGNEQFF. Written as DNA, the CDR3 is TGTGCCAGCAGCTTGTTCAGCGGGAGTGGTAATGAGCAGTTCTTC. Looking up the rest from reference TRBV5-4 and TRBJ2-1 gives the full variable domain: ETGVTQSPTHLIKTRGQQVTLRCSSQSGHNTVSWYQQALGQGPQFIFQYYREEENGRGNFPPRFSGLQFPNYSSELNVNALELDDSALYLCASSLFSGSGNEQFFGPGTRLTVL.